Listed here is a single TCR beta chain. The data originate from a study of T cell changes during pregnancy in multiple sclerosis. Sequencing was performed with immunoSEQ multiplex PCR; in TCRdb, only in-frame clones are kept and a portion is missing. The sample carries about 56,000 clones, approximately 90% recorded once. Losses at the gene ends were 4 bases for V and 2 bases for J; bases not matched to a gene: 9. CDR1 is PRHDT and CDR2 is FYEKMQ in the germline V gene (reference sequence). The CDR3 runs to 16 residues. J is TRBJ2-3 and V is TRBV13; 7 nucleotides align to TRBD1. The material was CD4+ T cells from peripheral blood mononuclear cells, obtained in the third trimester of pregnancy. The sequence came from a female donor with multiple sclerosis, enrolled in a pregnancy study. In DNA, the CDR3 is TGTGCCAGCAGCTCGGAGACAGGGCGAAACACAGATACGCAGTATTTT. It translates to CASSSETGRNTDTQYF.